The 10 T cell receptor beta chains below were found in one sample sequenced in a study of lymphopenia after photon versus proton radiotherapy. The assay was immunoSEQ multiplex PCR, and TCRdb's table has in-frame clones only and misses some. Counted here are under 65,000 clones, approximately 84% occurring once; the ten biggest clones make up around 2%. Sample: peripheral blood, taken from a patient treated with proton-based radiotherapy. These receptors were obtained from a man aged 55 to 70 with pancreatic cancer.

This chain links TRBV5-5 with TRBJ1-2; the match to TRBD1 covers 8 bases. The CDR3 extends over 14 amino acids. The germline V gene encodes CDR1 SGHKS and CDR2 YYEKEE (reference sequence). V was pared by 5 bases and J by 4 bases, with 7 bases of the junction left unmatched. The CDR3 reads CASRQDRVGYGYTF. In DNA form, the CDR3 reads TGTGCCAGCAGACAGGACAGGGTGGGCTATGGCTACACCTTC.

The chain links TRBV5-1 to TRBJ2-7, with D perhaps TRBD1 (6 bases). Germline V CDR1 and CDR2: SGHRS, YFSETQ. Trimming shortened V by 5 bases and J by 0 bases, and 15 bases separated the two germline ends. CDR3 length: 15 residues. CDR3 region: CASRKIGGSSYEQYF. The CDR3 DNA is TGCGCCAGCAGGAAGATAGGGGGAAGCTCCTACGAGCAGTACTTC.

The chain is built from TRBV29-1 and TRBJ1-1; no definite D call. The CDR3 consists of 10 residues. Germline CDR1 is SQVTM and CDR2 is ANQGSEA. V lost 5 bases and J 0 bases, leaving 1 base between the germline ends. CDR3 amino acids: CSVLNTEAFF. The CDR3 nucleotides read TGCAGCGTTTTGAACACTGAAGCTTTCTTT.

This chain uses TRBV7-2 with TRBJ2-5; TRBD2 is a possible D gene (6 bases). CDR3 length: 15 residues. V was trimmed by 7 bases and J by 5 bases, leaving 20 bases between them. CDR1 and CDR2 from the germline V gene are SGHTA and FQGNSA. CDR3 coding DNA: TGTGCCAGCACCCGAACCGGGAGCAAAAGGGAGACCCAGTACTTC. It codes for CASTRTGSKRETQYF. Together with reference TRBV7-2 and TRBJ2-5, the CDR3 gives the full variable domain: GAGVSQSPSNKVTEKGKDVELRCDPISGHTALYWYRQSLGQGLEFLIYFQGNSAPDKSGLPSDRFSAERTGGSVSTLTIQRTQQEDSAVYLCASTRTGSKRETQYFGPGTRLLVL.

This clone was counted a few times. The chain couples TRBV18 to TRBJ1-2, with TRBD1 matching 9 bases. The CDR3 is 15 amino acids. Germline CDR1 and CDR2: KGHSH and LQKENI. Trimming took 3 bases from V and 1 from J; bases not matched to a gene: 3. Here the CDR3 reads CASSPEGQGNYGYTF. The CDR3, as DNA: TGTGCCAGCTCACCTGAGGGACAGGGTAACTATGGCTACACCTTC.

The chain carries TRBV29-1 and TRBJ2-5, with D perhaps TRBD1 (6 bases). The length of the CDR3 is 12 residues. V lost 4 bases and J 4 bases, leaving 10 bases between the germline ends. Germline lookup yields CDR1 SQVTM and CDR2 ANQGSEA. For the CDR3, the DNA is TGCAGCGTTGTCAGGGGCTCAGAGACCCAGTACTTC. Protein product: CSVVRGSETQYF.

The genes are TRBV18 and TRBJ2-1; possible D gene TRBD2, 6 bases. In germline, CDR1 is KGHSH, CDR2 LQKENI. Between the trimmed V and J ends, which lost 3 bases and 4 bases, there was a span of 16 bases. The CDR3 extends over 16 amino acids. The CDR3: CASSPRDAGMYNEQFF. The CDR3 DNA follows: TGTGCCAGCTCACCGAGGGACGCGGGAATGTACAATGAGCAGTTCTTC.

This clone was observed once. V and J are TRBV7-8 and TRBJ1-5, with D tentatively TRBD1 (6 bases). V was cut by 4 bases and J by 4 bases, with 14 bases left in between. Germline lookup yields CDR1 SGHVS and CDR2 FQNEAQ. The CDR3 is made up of 15 amino acids. CDR3 coding DNA: TGTGCCAGCAGCTCGGGGGCACAGCTAAATCAGCCCCAGCATTTT. Translating it yields CASSSGAQLNQPQHF.

The sample holds one count of this clone. This chain uses TRBV30 with TRBJ1-5, with 10 bases aligning to TRBD1. This CDR3 region has 14 residues. CDR1 and CDR2 from the germline V gene are GTSNPN and SVGIG (reference sequence). The junction had 6 bases not matched to a gene; V was cut back by 4 bases and J by 6 bases. CDR3 amino acids: CAWKDRGLRQPQHF. In nucleotides, the CDR3 is TGTGCCTGGAAGGACAGGGGGTTGCGTCAGCCCCAGCATTTT.

The chain employs TRBV30 and TRBJ2-3; 9 bases align to TRBD2. CDR1 is GTSNPN and CDR2 is SVGIG in the germline V gene (reference sequence). After removal of 0 bases from V and 2 bases from J, the junction contained 12 bases not matched to a gene. The CDR3 totals 18 residues. The CDR3 is CAWSVSRSSGILTDTQYF. In nucleotides, the CDR3 is TGTGCCTGGAGTGTTTCTCGGTCTAGCGGGATACTCACAGATACGCAGTATTTT.